This T cell receptor (beta chain) was captured in a study of cytomegalovirus exposure and HLA in healthy donors. Per germline, CDR1 LNHDA and CDR2 SQIVND (reference sequence). The CDR3 is 15 residues long. V dropped 3 bases and J dropped 5; count of bases not matched to a gene: 5. A multiplex PCR was run with 60 Vbeta primers and 13 Jbeta primers. Measured with immunoSEQ multiplex PCR; TCRdb has only the in-frame clones, and not every one. The sample comprises 150,000 to 180,000 clones, 60% to 85% of which are singletons, and approximately 4% rests with the top ten. The chain links TRBV19 to TRBJ2-2; 8 nucleotides match TRBD2. What was sequenced was PBMCs. This receptor was obtained from a woman in her 40s in good health and CMV-seronegative. The DNA for the CDR3 is TGTGCCAGTAGTATGGAAGCGGGAGTAACCGGGGAGCTGTTTTTT. It translates to CASSMEAGVTGELFF.